Sequencing of this TCR beta chain was carried out in a study of blood T cells in healthy people across ages. Germline loops: CDR1 SNHLY, CDR2 FYNNEI. V dropped 8 bases and J dropped 7 bases, with 14 bases sitting between them. This CDR3 region has 13 residues. Together with a sample-barcoded 5' primer, a J-beta primer mix was included in a second PCR lasting roughly 6 to 12 cycles. Each cDNA was tagged by a template-switch adaptor containing 12 random nucleotides. TCRdb reprocessed the 5' RACE reads with MiXCR, giving one entry per CDR3 protein. Of hundreds of thousands of distinct CDR3 sequences in the sample, around a fifth were seen once.

This sequence joins TRBV2 and TRBJ1-4; TRBD1 might be the D (5 bases). Sequenced sample: blood. This receptor was taken from an older man in good health. The CDR3 loop reads CASAPRVGEKLFF. In nucleotides, the CDR3 is TGTGCCAGCGCGCCCAGGGTGGGTGAAAAACTGTTTTTT.